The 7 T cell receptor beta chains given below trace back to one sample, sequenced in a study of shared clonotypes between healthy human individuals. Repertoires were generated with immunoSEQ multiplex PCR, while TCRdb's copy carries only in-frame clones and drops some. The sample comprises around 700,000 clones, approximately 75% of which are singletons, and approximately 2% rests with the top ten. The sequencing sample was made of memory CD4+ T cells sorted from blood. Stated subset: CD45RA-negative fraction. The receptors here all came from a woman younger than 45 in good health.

The CDR3 coding sequence is TGTGCCACTAGGGGGCGCTTTGATCAGCCCCAGCATTTT. Its protein product is CATRGRFDQPQHF. V usage is TRBV6-5 and J usage is TRBJ1-5, with 7 bases that match TRBD1. The V gene end was trimmed by 10 bases and the J gene end by 5 bases; junction bases not matched to a gene: 8. The CDR3 runs 13 residues. CDR1 and CDR2 from the germline V gene are MNHEY and SVGAGI.

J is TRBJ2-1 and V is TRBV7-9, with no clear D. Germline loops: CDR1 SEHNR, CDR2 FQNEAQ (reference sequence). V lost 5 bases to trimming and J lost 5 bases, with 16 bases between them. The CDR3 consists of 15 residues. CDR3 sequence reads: CASSTGERLNNEQFF. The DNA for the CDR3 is TGTGCCAGCAGCACCGGCGAGAGGTTAAACAATGAGCAGTTCTTC.

This CDR3 reads CASRRPVGGLNTEAFF. The CDR3 coding sequence is TGTGCCAGCCGACGACCGGTGGGGGGCTTGAACACTGAAGCTTTCTTT. The rearrangement uses TRBV2 and TRBJ1-1, with a weak D call TRBD1 (6 bases). Trimming left V 8 bases short and J 0 bases short, with 19 bases between. This CDR3 is built from 16 residues. Germline CDR1 and CDR2: SNHLY and FYNNEI. Looking up the rest from reference TRBV2 and TRBJ1-1 gives the full variable domain: EPEVTQTPSHQVTQMGQEVILRCVPISNHLYFYWYRQILGQKVEFLVSFYNNEISEKSEIFDDQFSVERPDGSNFTLKIRSTKLEDSAMYFCASRRPVGGLNTEAFFGQGTRLTVV.

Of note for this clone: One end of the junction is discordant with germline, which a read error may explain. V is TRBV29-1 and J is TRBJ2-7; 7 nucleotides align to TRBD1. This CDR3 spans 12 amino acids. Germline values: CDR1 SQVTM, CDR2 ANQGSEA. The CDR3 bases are TGCAGCCTCCGGGACAGCTCCGACGAGCAGTACTTC. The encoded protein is CSLRDSSDEQYF.

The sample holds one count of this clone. This CDR3 is CAISGVAGNEQFF. As DNA, the CDR3 is TGTGCCATCAGTGGGGTGGCGGGAAACGAGCAGTTCTTC. The chain combines TRBV10-3 with TRBJ2-1; weak D call: TRBD2 (6 bases). This CDR3 is 13 amino acids long. With 4 bases removed from V and 10 bases from J, the gap between germline ends came to 14 bases. Germline V gene data show CDR1 as ENHRY and CDR2 as SYGVKD.

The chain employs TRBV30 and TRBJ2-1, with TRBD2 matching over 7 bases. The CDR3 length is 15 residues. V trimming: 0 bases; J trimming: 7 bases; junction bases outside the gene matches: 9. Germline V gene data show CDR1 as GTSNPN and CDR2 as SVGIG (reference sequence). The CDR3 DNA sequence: TGTGCCTGGAGTGTACTTGGGAGGGCTGGGAATGAGCAGTTCTTC. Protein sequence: CAWSVLGRAGNEQFF.

In DNA form, the CDR3 reads TGTGCCATCAGCCCCCAGCAGGTGAACTCTGGAAACACCATATATTTT. As protein: CAISPQQVNSGNTIYF. This chain uses TRBV10-3 with TRBJ1-3, with D hard to call. Germline values: CDR1 ENHRY, CDR2 SYGVKD. Trimming pared 6 bases from V and 0 bases from J, leaving 15 bases between. The CDR3 consists of 16 residues.